This record concerns one T cell receptor beta chain sequence. Its antigen is unidentified. This specimen belongs to a study of vaccination effects on CD4 cells after COVID-19. Looking at the study overall: IL-2 at 10 IU/ml and peptides at 8.5 to 10 ug/ml were added to cultured PBMC, approximately 2.2 million per well. Findings and limits, study-wide: Marked contraction was observed in infection-induced and vaccine-induced clones late after vaccination.

At the end of around eleven days of culture, CD4+ T cells were isolated. Each person got two doses of an mRNA SARS-CoV-2 vaccine, BNT162b2 or mRNA-1273. Vaccine recipients, nucleocapsid antibody negative, had no prior SARS-CoV-2 infection. V gave up 3 bases and J gave up 5 bases, with 17 bases separating them. CDR3 size: 15 residues. Germline loops: CDR1 LNHDA, CDR2 SQIVND (reference sequence). Profiling relied on immunoSEQ multiplex PCR, and the TCRdb table lists in-frame clones only, not all of them. The table records 43,000 or so clones, about 70% of them present only once. V usage is TRBV19 and J usage is TRBJ2-7; no reliable D call. The clonotype comes from a human donor who received a COVID-19 vaccine. The sequences come from CD4+ T cells from PBMCs cultured without peptide, collected after COVID-19 vaccination. CDR3 bases: TGTGCCAGTAGTATTCAGAACGGGTTGCTAAACGAGCAGTACTTC. It translates to CASSIQNGLLNEQYF.